The rows below give T cell receptor beta chains drawn from one sample of a study of post-analysis software for immune sequencing data. In TCRdb, the PCR reads were re-called with MiXCR into one record per CDR3 protein. Seen here are about 770,000 distinct CDR3 sequences, roughly 46% observed once, and the top ten hold 4% to 5%. Sequencing was done on a sample of blood. These receptors came from a girl between 10 and 17 years old with multiple sclerosis. CDR3s leave out the opening cysteine and the closing phenylalanine or tryptophan. Each record gives: D gene, J gene, clone size, V gene, CDR3 protein. The D gene is left open where the match is weak. Part of the rows lack a size; the others show once, few, many or a class for expanded clones.

d_gene: TRBD2; j_gene: TRBJ2-5; abundance: .; v_gene: TRBV25-1; CDR3aa: ASSDRAGETQY
d_gene: TRBD2; j_gene: TRBJ2-1; abundance: .; v_gene: TRBV28; CDR3aa: ASSPPGLAVYNERF
d_gene: TRBD1; j_gene: TRBJ2-1; abundance: few; v_gene: TRBV7-9; CDR3aa: ASSLAIGVGTGDDDEQF
d_gene: TRBD2; j_gene: TRBJ2-1; abundance: .; v_gene: TRBV6-1; CDR3aa: ASSEGWTSGSLF
d_gene: .; j_gene: TRBJ2-7; abundance: .; v_gene: TRBV7-2; CDR3aa: TSSLGQGQY
d_gene: TRBD2; j_gene: TRBJ2-7; abundance: .; v_gene: TRBV5-1; CDR3aa: ASSSSIAGGPYEQY
d_gene: .; j_gene: TRBJ2-7; abundance: .; v_gene: TRBV12-5; CDR3aa: ASGPVSGNYEQY
d_gene: .; j_gene: TRBJ2-1; abundance: few; v_gene: TRBV12-3/TRBV12-4; CDR3aa: ASSLAVREQF
d_gene: TRBD1; j_gene: TRBJ2-5; abundance: .; v_gene: TRBV7-2; CDR3aa: ASSVATGVQTQY
d_gene: .; j_gene: TRBJ2-7; abundance: .; v_gene: TRBV9; CDR3aa: ASSPDRAWGEQY
d_gene: .; j_gene: TRBJ2-1; abundance: once; v_gene: TRBV20-1; CDR3aa: SARRPSAKGYNEQF
d_gene: TRBD1; j_gene: TRBJ2-1; abundance: once; v_gene: TRBV5-1; CDR3aa: ASSPGQGMSEQF
d_gene: .; j_gene: TRBJ2-3; abundance: .; v_gene: TRBV11-1; CDR3aa: ASSPGGVDTQY
d_gene: .; j_gene: TRBJ1-2; abundance: .; v_gene: TRBV20-1; CDR3aa: SARNSPGDYGYT
d_gene: .; j_gene: TRBJ1-2; abundance: .; v_gene: TRBV7-9; CDR3aa: ASSSLQGLGHGYT
d_gene: TRBD1; j_gene: TRBJ1-1; abundance: few; v_gene: TRBV12-3/TRBV12-4; CDR3aa: ASRPLGQGSNTEAF